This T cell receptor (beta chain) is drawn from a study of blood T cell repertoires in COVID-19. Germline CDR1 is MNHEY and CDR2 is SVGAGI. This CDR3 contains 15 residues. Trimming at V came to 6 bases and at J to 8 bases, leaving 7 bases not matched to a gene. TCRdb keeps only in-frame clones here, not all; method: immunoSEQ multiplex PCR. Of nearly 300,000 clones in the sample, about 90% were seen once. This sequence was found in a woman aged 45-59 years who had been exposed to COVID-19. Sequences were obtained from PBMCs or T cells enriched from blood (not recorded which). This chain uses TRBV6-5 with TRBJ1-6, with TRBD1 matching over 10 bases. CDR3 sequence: CASRIRDRGYSPLHF. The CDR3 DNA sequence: TGTGCCAGCAGGATCCGGGACAGGGGATATTCACCCCTCCACTTT.